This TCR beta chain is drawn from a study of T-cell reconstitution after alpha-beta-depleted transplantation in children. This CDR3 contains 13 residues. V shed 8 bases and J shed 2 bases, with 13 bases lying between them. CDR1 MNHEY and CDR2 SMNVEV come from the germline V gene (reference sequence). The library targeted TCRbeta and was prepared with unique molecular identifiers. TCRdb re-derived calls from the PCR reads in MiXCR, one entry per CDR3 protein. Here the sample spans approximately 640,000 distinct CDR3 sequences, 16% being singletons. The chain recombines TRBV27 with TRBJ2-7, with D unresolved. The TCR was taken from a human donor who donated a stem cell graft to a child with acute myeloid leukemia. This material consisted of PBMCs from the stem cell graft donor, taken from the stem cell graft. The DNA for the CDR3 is TGTGCCAGCCGGCCCACTAACCCCTACGAGCAGTACTTC. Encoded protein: CASRPTNPYEQYF.